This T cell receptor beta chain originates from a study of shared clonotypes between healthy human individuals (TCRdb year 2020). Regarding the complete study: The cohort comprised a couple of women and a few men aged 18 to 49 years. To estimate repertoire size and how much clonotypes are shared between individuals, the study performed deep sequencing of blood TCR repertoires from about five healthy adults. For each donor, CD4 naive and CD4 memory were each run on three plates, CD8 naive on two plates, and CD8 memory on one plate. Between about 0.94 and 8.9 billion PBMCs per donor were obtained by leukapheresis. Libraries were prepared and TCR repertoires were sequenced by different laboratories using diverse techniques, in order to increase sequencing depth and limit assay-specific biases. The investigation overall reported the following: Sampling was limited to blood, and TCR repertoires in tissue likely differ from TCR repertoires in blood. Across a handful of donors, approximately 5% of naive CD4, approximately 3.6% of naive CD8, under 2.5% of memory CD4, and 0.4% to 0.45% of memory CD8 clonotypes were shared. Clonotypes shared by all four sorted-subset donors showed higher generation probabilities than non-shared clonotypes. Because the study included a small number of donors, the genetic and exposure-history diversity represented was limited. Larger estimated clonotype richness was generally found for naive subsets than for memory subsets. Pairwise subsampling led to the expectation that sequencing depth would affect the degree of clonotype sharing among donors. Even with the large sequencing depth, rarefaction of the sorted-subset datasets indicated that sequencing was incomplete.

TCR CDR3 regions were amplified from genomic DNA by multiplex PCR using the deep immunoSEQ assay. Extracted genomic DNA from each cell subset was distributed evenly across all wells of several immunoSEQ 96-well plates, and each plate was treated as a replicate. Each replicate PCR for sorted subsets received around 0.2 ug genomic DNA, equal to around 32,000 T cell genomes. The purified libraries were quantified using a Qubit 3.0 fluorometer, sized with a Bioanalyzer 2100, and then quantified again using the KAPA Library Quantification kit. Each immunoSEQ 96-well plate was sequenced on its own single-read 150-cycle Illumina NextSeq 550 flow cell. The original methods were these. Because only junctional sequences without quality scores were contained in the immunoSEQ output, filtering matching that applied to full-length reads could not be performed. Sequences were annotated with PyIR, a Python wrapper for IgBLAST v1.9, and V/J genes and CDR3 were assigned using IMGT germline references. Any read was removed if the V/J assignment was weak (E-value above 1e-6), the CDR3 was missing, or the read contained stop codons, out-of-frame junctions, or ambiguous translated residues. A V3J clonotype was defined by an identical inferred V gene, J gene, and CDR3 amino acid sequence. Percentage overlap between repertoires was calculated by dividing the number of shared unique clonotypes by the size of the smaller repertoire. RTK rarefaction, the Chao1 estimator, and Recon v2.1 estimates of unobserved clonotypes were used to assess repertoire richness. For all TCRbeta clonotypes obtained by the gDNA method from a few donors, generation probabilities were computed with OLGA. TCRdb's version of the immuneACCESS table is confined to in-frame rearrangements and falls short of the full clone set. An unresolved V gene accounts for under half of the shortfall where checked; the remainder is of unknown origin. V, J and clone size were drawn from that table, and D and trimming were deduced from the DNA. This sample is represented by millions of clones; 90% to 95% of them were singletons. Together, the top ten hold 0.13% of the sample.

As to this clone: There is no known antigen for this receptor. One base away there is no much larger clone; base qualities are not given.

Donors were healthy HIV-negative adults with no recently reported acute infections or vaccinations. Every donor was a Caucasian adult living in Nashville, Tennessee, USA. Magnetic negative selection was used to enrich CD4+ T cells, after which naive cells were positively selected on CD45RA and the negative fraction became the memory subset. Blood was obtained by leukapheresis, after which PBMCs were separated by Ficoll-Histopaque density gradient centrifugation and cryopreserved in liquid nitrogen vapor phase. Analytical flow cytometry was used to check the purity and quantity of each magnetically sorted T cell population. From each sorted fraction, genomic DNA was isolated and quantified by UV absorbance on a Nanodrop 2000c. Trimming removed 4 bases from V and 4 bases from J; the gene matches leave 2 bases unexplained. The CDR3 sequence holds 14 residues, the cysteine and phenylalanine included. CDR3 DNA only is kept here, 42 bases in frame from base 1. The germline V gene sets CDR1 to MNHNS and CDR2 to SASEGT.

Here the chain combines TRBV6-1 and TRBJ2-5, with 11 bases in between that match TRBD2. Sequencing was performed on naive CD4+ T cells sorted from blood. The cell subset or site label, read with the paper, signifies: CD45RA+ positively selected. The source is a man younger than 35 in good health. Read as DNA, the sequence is TGTGCCAGCAGTGGTACTAGCGGGAGAGAGACCCAGTACTTC. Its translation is CASSGTSGRETQYF.